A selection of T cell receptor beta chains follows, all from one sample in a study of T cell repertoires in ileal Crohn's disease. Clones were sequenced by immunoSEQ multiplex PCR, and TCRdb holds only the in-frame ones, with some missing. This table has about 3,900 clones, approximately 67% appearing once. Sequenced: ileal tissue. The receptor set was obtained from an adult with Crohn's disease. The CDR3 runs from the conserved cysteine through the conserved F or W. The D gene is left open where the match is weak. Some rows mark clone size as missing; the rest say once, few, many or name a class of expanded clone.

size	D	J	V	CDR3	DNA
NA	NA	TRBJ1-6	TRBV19	CASSIRVLLNSPLHF	TGTGCCAGTAGTATTCGGGTATTGCTTAATTCACCCCTCCACTTT
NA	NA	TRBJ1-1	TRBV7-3	CASSDGGNTEAFF	TGTGCCAGCAGCGACGGCGGAAACACTGAAGCTTTCTTT
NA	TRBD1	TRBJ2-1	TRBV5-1	CASSLRTGGAVGEQFF	TGCGCCAGCAGCTTGAGGACAGGGGGCGCGGTCGGTGAGCAGTTCTTC
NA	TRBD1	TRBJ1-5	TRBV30	CAWSARTGSYQPQHF	TGTGCCTGGAGTGCTCGGACAGGGTCATATCAGCCCCAGCATTTT
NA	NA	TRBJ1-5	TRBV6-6	CASSYPAYYWPQHF	TGTGCCAGCAGTTACCCAGCCTACTACTGGCCCCAGCATTTT
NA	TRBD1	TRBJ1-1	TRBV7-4	CASSLPRTGGAAFF	TGTGCCAGCAGCTTACCCAGGACAGGGGGGGCAGCTTTCTTT
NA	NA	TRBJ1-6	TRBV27	CASSSGGDYSPLHF	TGTGCCAGCAGTTCGGGAGGGGACTATTCACCCCTCCACTTT
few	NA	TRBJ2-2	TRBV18	CASSPVGVGTGELFF	TGTGCCAGCTCACCAGTAGGGGTCGGCACCGGGGAGCTGTTTTTT
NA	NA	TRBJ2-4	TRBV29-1	CSVASTGAWVIQYF	TGCAGCGTAGCCTCGACAGGAGCTTGGGTCATTCAGTACTTC
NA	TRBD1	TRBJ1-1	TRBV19	CASSTGQDYTEAFF	TGTGCCAGTAGTACAGGACAGGACTACACTGAAGCTTTCTTT
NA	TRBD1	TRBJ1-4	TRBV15	CATSRNRGDGEKLFF	TGTGCCACCAGCAGAAACAGGGGAGATGGCGAAAAACTGTTTTTT
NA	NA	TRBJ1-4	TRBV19	CASSWSGHEKLFF	TGTGCCAGTAGTTGGTCTGGGCATGAAAAACTGTTTTTT
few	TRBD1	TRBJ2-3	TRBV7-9	CASSLGTGTGITDTQYF	TGTGCCAGCAGCTTAGGCACCGGGACAGGGATCACAGATACGCAGTATTTT
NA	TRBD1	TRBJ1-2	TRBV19	CASSPLQGGQGYGYTF	TGTGCCAGTAGTCCACTACAGGGGGGACAGGGGTATGGCTACACCTTC
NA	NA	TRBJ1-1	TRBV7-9	CASSLTDRGRTEAFF	TGTGCCAGCAGCCTTACCGACCGCGGTAGAACTGAAGCTTTCTTT
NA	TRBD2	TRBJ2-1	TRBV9	CASSVGGGAYNEQFF	TGTGCCAGCAGCGTAGGGGGGGGAGCCTACAATGAGCAGTTCTTC
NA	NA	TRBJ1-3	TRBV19	CASSRVPQLNSGNTIYF	TGTGCCAGTAGCCGGGTACCCCAACTTAACTCTGGAAACACCATATATTTT
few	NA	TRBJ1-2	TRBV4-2	CASSQEPNYGYTF	TGTGCCAGCAGCCAGGAGCCTAACTATGGCTACACCTTC
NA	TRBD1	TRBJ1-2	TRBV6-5	CASTQNLGQGYGYTF	TGTGCCAGCACACAAAACTTAGGACAGGGCTATGGCTACACCTTC
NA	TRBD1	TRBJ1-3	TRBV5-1	CASSWDRESGNTIYF	TGTGCCAGCAGTTGGGACAGGGAGTCGGGAAACACCATATATTTT
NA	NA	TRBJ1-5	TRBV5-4	CASSLDGYYQPQHF	TGTGCCAGCAGCTTGGACGGGTATTATCAGCCCCAGCATTTT
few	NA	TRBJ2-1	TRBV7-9	CASSSEGRPLF	TGTGCCAGCAGCTCGGAGGGCCGGCCGCTCTTC
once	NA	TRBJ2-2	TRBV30	CAWNPFTNTGELFF	TGTGCCTGGAACCCCTTTACTAACACCGGGGAGCTGTTTTTT
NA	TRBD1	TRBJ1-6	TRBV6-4	CASRGDSSYNSPLHF	TGTGCCAGCAGGGGGGACAGCTCCTATAATTCACCCCTCCACTTT
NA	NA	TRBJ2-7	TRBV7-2	CASSFQGGGSYEQYF	TGTGCCAGCAGCTTCCAGGGGGGCGGGTCCTACGAGCAGTACTTC
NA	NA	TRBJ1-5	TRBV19	CASSLKGHTPDQPQHF	TGTGCCAGTAGTCTCAAGGGACATACCCCCGATCAGCCCCAGCATTTT
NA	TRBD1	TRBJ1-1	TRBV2	CASTRQGVNTEAFF	TGTGCCAGCACCCGACAGGGGGTGAACACTGAAGCTTTCTTT
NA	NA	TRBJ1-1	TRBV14	CASSRGGYTEAFF	TGTGCCAGCAGCCGCGGAGGCTACACTGAAGCTTTCTTT
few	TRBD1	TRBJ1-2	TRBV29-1	CSVGGIGQGTNYGYTF	TGCAGCGTAGGAGGAATCGGACAGGGAACTAACTATGGCTACACCTTC
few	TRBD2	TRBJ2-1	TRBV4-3	CASSQDLRAREGVHEQFF	TGCGCCAGCAGCCAAGATCTCCGGGCGCGGGAGGGAGTTCATGAGCAGTTCTTC
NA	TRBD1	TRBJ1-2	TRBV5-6	CASSYRTGTANYGYTF	TGTGCCAGCAGCTATCGGACAGGCACAGCTAACTATGGCTACACCTTC
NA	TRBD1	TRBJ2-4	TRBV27	CASSPRTGLAKNIQYF	TGTGCCAGCAGTCCTAGGACAGGGTTAGCCAAAAACATTCAGTACTTC
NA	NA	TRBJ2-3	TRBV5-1	CASSLDGQGIADTQYF	TGCGCCAGCAGCTTGGATGGGCAGGGCATTGCAGATACGCAGTATTTT
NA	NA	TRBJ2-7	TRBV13	CASSLPGDEQYF	TGTGCCAGCAGCTTACCCGGGGACGAGCAGTACTTC
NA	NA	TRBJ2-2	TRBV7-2	CASSLAGEPGELFF	TGTGCCAGCAGCTTAGCTGGGGAGCCCGGGGAGCTGTTTTTT
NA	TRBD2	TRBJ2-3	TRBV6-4	CASSKQGSGGDTQYF	TGTGCCAGCAGCAAACAGGGAAGCGGGGGAGATACGCAGTATTTT
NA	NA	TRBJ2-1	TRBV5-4	CASSGSGSYNEQFF	TGTGCCAGCAGCGGCAGCGGCTCCTACAATGAGCAGTTCTTC
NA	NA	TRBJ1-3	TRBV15	CATSGEDKSSGNTIYF	TGTGCCACCAGCGGGGAGGATAAGAGCTCTGGAAACACCATATATTTT
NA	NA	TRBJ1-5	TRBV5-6	CASSLVGGSNQPQHF	TGTGCCAGCAGCTTGGTGGGGGGTAGCAATCAGCCCCAGCATTTT
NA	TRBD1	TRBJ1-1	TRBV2	CASSATGANTEAFF	TGTGCCAGCAGCGCGACAGGGGCGAACACTGAAGCTTTCTTT
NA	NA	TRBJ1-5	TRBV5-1	CASSVEGIGEPQHF	TGTGCCAGCAGCGTGGAGGGGATTGGTGAGCCCCAGCATTTT
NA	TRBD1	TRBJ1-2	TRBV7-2	CASSSGQNYGYTF	TGTGCCAGCAGCTCGGGACAGAACTATGGCTACACCTTC
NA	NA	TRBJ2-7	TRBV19	CASSTKQGYEQYF	TGTGCCAGTAGTACCAAACAGGGATACGAGCAGTACTTC
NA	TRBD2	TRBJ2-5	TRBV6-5	CASSGTSGIQETQYF	TGTGCCAGCAGTGGGACTAGCGGGATCCAAGAGACCCAGTACTTC
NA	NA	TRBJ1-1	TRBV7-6	CASSLTPMNTEAFF	TGTGCCAGCAGCTTAACACCAATGAACACTGAAGCTTTCTTT
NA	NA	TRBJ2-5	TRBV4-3	CASSQIIQGGSETQYF	TGCGCCAGCAGCCAGATCATTCAAGGGGGTTCAGAGACCCAGTACTTC
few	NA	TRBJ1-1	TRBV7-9	CASSFRQGVSEAFF	TGTGCCAGCAGCTTTAGGCAGGGTGTTTCTGAAGCTTTCTTT
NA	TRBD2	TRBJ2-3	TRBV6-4	CASSEGLAGADTQYF	TGTGCCAGCAGTGAAGGACTAGCGGGGGCAGATACGCAGTATTTT
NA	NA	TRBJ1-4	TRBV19	CASSTQDRYEKLFF	TGTGCCAGTAGTACACAGGACAGATATGAAAAACTGTTTTTT
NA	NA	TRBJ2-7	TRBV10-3	CAISEGAALDYEQYF	TGTGCCATCAGTGAAGGGGCAGCCTTAGACTACGAGCAGTACTTC
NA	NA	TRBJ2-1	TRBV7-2	CASRRQANNEQFF	TGTGCCAGTAGAAGACAGGCGAACAATGAGCAGTTCTTC
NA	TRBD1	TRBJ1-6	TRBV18	CASSPTGRDSPLHF	TGTGCCAGCTCACCGACAGGGAGAGATTCACCCCTCCACTTT
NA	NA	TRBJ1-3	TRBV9	CASSNWSSGNTIYF	TGTGCCAGCAGCAACTGGAGCTCTGGAAACACCATATATTTT